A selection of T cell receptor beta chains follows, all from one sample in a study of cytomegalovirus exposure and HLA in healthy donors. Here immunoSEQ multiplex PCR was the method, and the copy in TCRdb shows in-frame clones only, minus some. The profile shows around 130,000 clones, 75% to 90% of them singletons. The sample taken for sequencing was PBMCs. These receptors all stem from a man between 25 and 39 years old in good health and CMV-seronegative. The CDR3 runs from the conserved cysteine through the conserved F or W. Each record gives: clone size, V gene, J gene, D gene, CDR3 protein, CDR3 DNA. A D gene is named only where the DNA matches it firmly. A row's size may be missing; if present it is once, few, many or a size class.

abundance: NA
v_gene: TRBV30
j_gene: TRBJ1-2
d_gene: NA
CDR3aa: CAWSKTGLVGGYTF
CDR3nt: TGTGCCTGGAGTAAAACAGGGCTCGTCGGTGGCTACACCTTC

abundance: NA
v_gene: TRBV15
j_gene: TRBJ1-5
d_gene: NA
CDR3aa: CATSRVTDHQPQHF
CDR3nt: TGTGCCACCAGCAGAGTGACAGATCATCAGCCCCAGCATTTT

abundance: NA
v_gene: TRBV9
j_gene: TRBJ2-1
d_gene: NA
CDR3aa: CASNVGTGSLYNEQFF
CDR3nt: TGTGCCAGCAACGTTGGTACCGGGTCACTCTACAATGAGCAGTTCTTC

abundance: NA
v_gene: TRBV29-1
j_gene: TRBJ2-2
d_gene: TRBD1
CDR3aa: CSAHRGPANTGELFF
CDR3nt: TGCAGCGCCCACAGGGGGCCAGCGAACACCGGGGAGCTGTTTTTT

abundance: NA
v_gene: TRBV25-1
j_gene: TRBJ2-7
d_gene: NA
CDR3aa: CASSRSAYEQYF
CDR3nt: TGTGCCAGCAGCAGGTCTGCCTACGAGCAGTACTTC

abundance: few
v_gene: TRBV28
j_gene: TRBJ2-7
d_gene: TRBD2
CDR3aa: CASSHPEGLAATEQYF
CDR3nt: TGTGCCAGCAGCCACCCGGAGGGACTAGCAGCGACAGAGCAGTACTTC

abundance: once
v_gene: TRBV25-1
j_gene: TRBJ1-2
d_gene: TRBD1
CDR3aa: CASSEWGTVPNYGYTF
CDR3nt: TGTGCCAGCAGTGAATGGGGGACAGTCCCTAACTATGGCTACACCTTC

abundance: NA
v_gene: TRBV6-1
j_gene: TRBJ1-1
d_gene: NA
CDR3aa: CASSDFGGDEAFF
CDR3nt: TGTGCCAGCAGTGATTTCGGGGGAGATGAAGCTTTCTTT

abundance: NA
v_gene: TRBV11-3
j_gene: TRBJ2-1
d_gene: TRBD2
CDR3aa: CASSLSSGVSSYNEQFF
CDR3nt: TGTGCCAGCAGCTTAAGTAGCGGGGTCAGCTCCTACAATGAGCAGTTCTTC

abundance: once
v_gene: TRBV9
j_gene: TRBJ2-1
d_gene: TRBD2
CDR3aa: CASSVAGGYPEQFF
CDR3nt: TGTGCCAGCAGCGTAGCGGGGGGGTACCCTGAGCAGTTCTTC

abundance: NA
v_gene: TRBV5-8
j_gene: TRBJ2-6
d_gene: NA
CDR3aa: CASSSEGVSGANVLTF
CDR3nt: TGTGCCAGCAGCTCCGAGGGAGTCTCTGGGGCCAACGTCCTGACTTTC

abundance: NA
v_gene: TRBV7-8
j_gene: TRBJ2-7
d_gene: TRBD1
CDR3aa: CASSPRRDRHYEQYF
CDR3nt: TGTGCCAGCAGCCCTCGCCGGGACAGGCACTACGAGCAGTACTTC

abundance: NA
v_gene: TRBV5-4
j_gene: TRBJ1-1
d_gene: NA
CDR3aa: CASSLAAGKGQAFF
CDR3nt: TGTGCCAGCAGCTTGGCGGCGGGGAAGGGGCAAGCTTTCTTT

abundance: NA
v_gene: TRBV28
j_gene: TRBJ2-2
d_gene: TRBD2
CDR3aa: CASSPLAGGQLELFF
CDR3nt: TGTGCCAGCAGTCCATTAGCGGGGGGGCAGTTGGAGCTGTTTTTT

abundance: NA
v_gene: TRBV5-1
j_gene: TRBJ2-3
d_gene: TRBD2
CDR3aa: CASSLPDTSGGGTDTQYF
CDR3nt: TGCGCCAGCAGCTTGCCCGACACTAGCGGGGGGGGCACAGATACGCAGTATTTT

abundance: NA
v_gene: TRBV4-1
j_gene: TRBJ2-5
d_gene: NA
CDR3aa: CASRPDAGDQETQYF
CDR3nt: TGCGCCAGCAGACCCGACGCAGGGGACCAAGAGACCCAGTACTTC

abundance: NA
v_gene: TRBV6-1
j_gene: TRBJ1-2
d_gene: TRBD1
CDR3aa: CASTPTGVVDYGYTF
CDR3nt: TGTGCCAGCACCCCGACAGGGGTTGTCGACTATGGCTACACCTTC

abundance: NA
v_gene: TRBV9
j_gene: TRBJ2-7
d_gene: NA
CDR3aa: CASSVGTRYEQYF
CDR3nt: TGTGCCAGCAGCGTGGGGACACGCTACGAGCAGTACTTC

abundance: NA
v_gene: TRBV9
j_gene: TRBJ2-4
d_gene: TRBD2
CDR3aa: CASSSGGRNIQYF
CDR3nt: TGTGCCAGCAGCAGCGGGGGCAGAAACATTCAGTACTTC

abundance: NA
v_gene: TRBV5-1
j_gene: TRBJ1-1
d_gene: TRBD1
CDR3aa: CASSFMDRDTEAFF
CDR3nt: TGCGCCAGCAGCTTCATGGACAGGGACACTGAAGCTTTCTTT

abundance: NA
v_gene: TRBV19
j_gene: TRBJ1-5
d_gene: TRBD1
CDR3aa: CASSIGTGVGQPQHF
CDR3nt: TGTGCCAGTAGTATAGGAACAGGGGTCGGTCAGCCCCAGCATTTT

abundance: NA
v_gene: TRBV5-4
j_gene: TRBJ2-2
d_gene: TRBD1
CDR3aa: CASSKDREFYGELFF
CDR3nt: TGTGCCAGCAGCAAGGACAGGGAATTTTACGGGGAGCTGTTTTTT

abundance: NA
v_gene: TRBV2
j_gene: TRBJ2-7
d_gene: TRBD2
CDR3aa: CASSEARGGLSSYEQYF
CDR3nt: TGTGCCAGCAGTGAAGCCCGGGGGGGGCTGAGCTCCTACGAGCAGTACTTC

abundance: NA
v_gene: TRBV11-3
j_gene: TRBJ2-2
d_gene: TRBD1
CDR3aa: CASSSSTGAGELFF
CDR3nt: TGTGCCAGCAGCTCCTCCACAGGGGCCGGGGAGCTGTTTTTT

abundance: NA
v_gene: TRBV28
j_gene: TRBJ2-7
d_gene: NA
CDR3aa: CASRRQADWNEQYF
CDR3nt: TGTGCCAGCCGTCGACAGGCGGACTGGAACGAGCAGTACTTC

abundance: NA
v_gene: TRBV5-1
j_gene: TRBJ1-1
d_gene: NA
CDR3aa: CASSLAVGGNTEAFF
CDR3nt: TGCGCCAGCAGCTTGGCGGTGGGGGGGAACACTGAAGCTTTCTTT

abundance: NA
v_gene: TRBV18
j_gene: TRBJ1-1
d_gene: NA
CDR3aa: CASSRETGGSGTEAFF
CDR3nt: TGTGCCAGCTCACGGGAGACGGGGGGCTCCGGCACTGAAGCTTTCTTT

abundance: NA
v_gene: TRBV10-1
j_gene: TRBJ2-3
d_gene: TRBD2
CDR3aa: CASGGGAGDPSTDTQYF
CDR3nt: TGCGCCAGCGGTGGGGGAGCGGGGGACCCTAGCACAGATACGCAGTATTTT